A single sample gave rise to the 6 T cell receptor beta chains below, sequenced in a study of T cell changes during pregnancy in multiple sclerosis. Only in-frame clones appear in the TCRdb table, and some are missing; sequencing was by immunoSEQ multiplex PCR. The sample has about 77,000 clones, around 93% seen once. This material consisted of peripheral blood, taken after pregnancy. These receptors all stem from a female donor in good health, enrolled as a control in a pregnancy study.

The chain links TRBV5-4 to TRBJ2-6; D remains ambiguous. Per germline, CDR1 SGHNT and CDR2 YYREEE (reference sequence). V gave up 0 bases and J gave up 0 bases, with 10 bases separating them. The CDR3 totals 17 residues. In DNA form, the CDR3 reads TGTGCCAGCAGCTTGGGCAGCGTCAGCTCTGGGGCCAACGTCCTGACTTTC. This codes for CASSLGSVSSGANVLTF.

J is TRBJ2-5 and V is TRBV6-5, with D possibly matching TRBD1 (5 bases). Between the trimmed V and J ends, which lost 10 bases and 5 bases, there was a span of 17 bases. This CDR3 contains 13 residues. Germline V lookup: CDR1 MNHEY, CDR2 SVGAGI. The CDR3 nucleotides read TGTGCCACCTCGGGTAGGGGCCAGGAGACCCAGTACTTC. This sequence encodes CATSGRGQETQYF.

The CDR3, as DNA: TGTGCCAGCAGCGCCTCGAAAGGGGGGGGAGAGACCCAGTACTTC. Translated: CASSASKGGGETQYF. The rearrangement joins TRBV7-8 to TRBJ2-5; D perhaps matches TRBD2 (7 bases). This CDR3 is built from 15 residues. Trimming pared 5 bases from V and 4 bases from J, leaving 17 bases between. CDR1 and CDR2 from the germline V gene are SGHVS and FQNEAQ.

This clone occurred once. V usage is TRBV5-6 and J usage is TRBJ2-3, with D tentatively TRBD2 (6 bases). The V end was cut by 2 bases, the J end by 0 bases, with 16 bases between. This CDR3 region has 17 residues. CDR1 and CDR2 (germline): SGHDT, YYEEEE. The CDR3, as DNA: TGTGCCAGCAGCTTTATGCCACCGGGGGTTAGCACAGATACGCAGTATTTT. It specifies CASSFMPPGVSTDTQYF.

V is TRBV4-1 and J is TRBJ2-5, with D possibly TRBD2 on 6 matching bases. CDR3 length equals 16 residues. The V gene lost 1 base and the J gene lost 7 bases, with 19 bases spanning the gap. Per the germline V gene, CDR1 is MGHRA and CDR2 is YSYEKL. The CDR3 bases are TGCGCCAGCAGCCAAGTCCAGGACTTAGGGCGGGGGACCCAGTACTTC. Protein sequence: CASSQVQDLGRGTQYF.

J is TRBJ1-2 and V is TRBV1. TRBV1 is deemed a pseudogene. The CDR3 sequence is 15 residues long. The CDR3 sequence is CTSSQVSCAAGGYTF. CDR3 sequence (DNA): TGCACCAGCAGCCAAGTCTCTTGTGCGGCGGGGGGCTACACCTTC.